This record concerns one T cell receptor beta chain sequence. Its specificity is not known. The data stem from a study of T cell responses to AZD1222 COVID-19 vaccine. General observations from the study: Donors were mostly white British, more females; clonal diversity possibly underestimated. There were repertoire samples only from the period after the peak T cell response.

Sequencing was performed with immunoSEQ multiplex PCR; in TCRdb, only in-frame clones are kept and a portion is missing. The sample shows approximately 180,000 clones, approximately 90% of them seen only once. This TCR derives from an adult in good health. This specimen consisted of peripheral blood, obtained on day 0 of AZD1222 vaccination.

CDR3 loop: CASSRGGYGYTF. CDR3 DNA sequence: TGTGCCAGCAGTAGAGGAGGATATGGCTACACCTTC. The chain has TRBV12-3 or TRBV12-4 and TRBJ1-2, with D hard to call. The ends were cut back, 5 bases at V and 5 bases at J, with 9 bases in the middle. The CDR3 runs 12 residues.